This T cell receptor (beta chain) was obtained from a study of blood T cell repertoires in COVID-19. Generated by immunoSEQ multiplex PCR, the TCRdb table keeps only in-frame clones and is missing some. The sample carries 130,000 or so clones, around 80% recorded once. The germline V gene has CDR1 MDHEN and CDR2 SYDVKM. CDR3 size: 13 residues. V dropped 11 bases and J dropped 7 bases, with 17 bases sitting between them. Individuals drawn from about two dozen US areas were about 18 to 90 years old. The sample consisted of PBMCs or T cells enriched from blood (not recorded which). The origin of this receptor is a man in his forties with acute COVID-19. The chain combines TRBV28 with TRBJ1-4, with a possible D match to TRBD1 (6 bases). Written as DNA, the CDR3 is TGTGCCGGTGCGGGGGGGGCAGGTGAAAAACTGTTTTTT. Translated: CAGAGGAGEKLFF.